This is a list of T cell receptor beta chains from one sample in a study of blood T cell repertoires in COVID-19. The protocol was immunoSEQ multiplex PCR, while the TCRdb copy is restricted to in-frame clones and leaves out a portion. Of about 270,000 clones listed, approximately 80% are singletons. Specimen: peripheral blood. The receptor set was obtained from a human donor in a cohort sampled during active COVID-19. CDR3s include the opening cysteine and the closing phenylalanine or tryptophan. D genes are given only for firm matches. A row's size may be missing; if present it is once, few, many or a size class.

TGCGCCAGCAGCTTGGGAGCCCTAACTAGCGGGCCTGCTCAGTACTTC,CASSLGALTSGPAQYF,TRBV5-1,TRBD2,NA,TRBJ2-5
TGCGCCAGCAGCTTGTTTTCCCCTGAGAGGGCTGAAGCTTTCTTT,CASSLFSPERAEAFF,TRBV5-1,NA,NA,TRBJ1-1
TGTGCCAGCAGCGTAGGACTAGTCCGCGAGTACTTC,CASSVGLVREYF,TRBV5-6,TRBD2,NA,TRBJ2-7
TGTGCCAGCAAGTCGGGACAGGAGATCTATGGCTACACCTTC,CASKSGQEIYGYTF,TRBV2,TRBD1,NA,TRBJ1-2
TGTGCCAGCAGCACCCGACAGGGTAATCAGCCCCAGCATTTT,CASSTRQGNQPQHF,TRBV5-6,TRBD1,NA,TRBJ1-5
TGTGCCAGTAGTATACCGAGCGGGGGGGCCACAGATACGCAGTATTTT,CASSIPSGGATDTQYF,TRBV19,TRBD2,NA,TRBJ2-3
TGCGCCAGCAGGGCGGGACAGGGGGCCTATGGCTACACCTTC,CASRAGQGAYGYTF,TRBV5-1,TRBD1,NA,TRBJ1-2
TGTGCCAGCAGCCAGCCAGACAGACTAGCGGAACCTACCGGGGAGCTGTTTTTT,CASSQPDRLAEPTGELFF,TRBV4-2,TRBD2,once,TRBJ2-2
TGTGCCAGCAGCTTAGATCGTATAGACTCCGCGGCCCACTACGAGCAGTACTTC,CASSLDRIDSAAHYEQYF,TRBV7-6,NA,NA,TRBJ2-7
TGCGCCAGCAGCTTGTCGGGACAGGGGGCCCAGCCCCAGCATTTT,CASSLSGQGAQPQHF,TRBV5-1,TRBD1,NA,TRBJ1-5
TGTGCCACCAGCGACAGGATCAGCGGGAGGGGGAACATTCAGTACTTC,CATSDRISGRGNIQYF,TRBV15,TRBD2,NA,TRBJ2-4
TGTGCCACCAGCAGACGCCAGGGGGATGGCTACACCTTC,CATSRRQGDGYTF,TRBV15,TRBD1,NA,TRBJ1-2
TGTGCCAGCAGTGAAGCAAGGGCCCGGGGTGGGGCCAACGTCCTGACTTTC,CASSEARARGGANVLTF,TRBV6-1,NA,once,TRBJ2-6